This T cell receptor (beta chain) was retrieved from a study of blood T cell repertoires in COVID-19. Study summary: Material from acute and convalescent COVID-19 was sourced from the United States, Italy and Spain. The analysed material was cDNA or gDNA that came from T cells, B-cell-depleted T cells, or PBMCs.

The V gene's germline CDR1 is SGDLS and CDR2 YYNGEE. The CDR3 spans 15 residues. In the original processing: Amplified reference gene primers provided the basis for estimating nucleated cell counts. This table comes from immunoSEQ multiplex PCR, and its TCRdb copy is limited to in-frame clones, with some not included. From that table come the V and J calls and clone size; the DNA was used to work out D and trimming. The sample includes fewer than 80,000 clones, nearly 90% seen only once; the top ten take 5% to 6.5%. In the case of this clone: One end of the junction fails to match germline, which may point to a read error.

The origin of this receptor is a man aged 50 to 59 with acute or convalescent COVID-19. The chain is built from TRBV9 and TRBJ2-1; TRBD2 matches 10 bases. Input material: peripheral blood. For the CDR3, the DNA is TGTGCCAGCAACGTAGCGGGAGGTTCCGGCGATGAGCAGTTCTTC. Translated, it gives CASNVAGGSGDEQFF.